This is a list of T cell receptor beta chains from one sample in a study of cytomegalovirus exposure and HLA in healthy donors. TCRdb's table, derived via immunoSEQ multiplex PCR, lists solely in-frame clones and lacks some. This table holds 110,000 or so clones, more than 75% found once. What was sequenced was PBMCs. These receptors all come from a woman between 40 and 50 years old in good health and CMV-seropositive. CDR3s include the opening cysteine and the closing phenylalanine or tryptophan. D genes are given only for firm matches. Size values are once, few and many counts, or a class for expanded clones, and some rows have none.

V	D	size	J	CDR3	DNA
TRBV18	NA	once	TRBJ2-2	CASSLQGYMNTGELFF	TGTGCCAGCTCATTACAGGGATACATGAACACCGGGGAGCTGTTTTTT
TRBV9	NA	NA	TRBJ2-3	CASSVDSGTDTQYF	TGTGCCAGCAGCGTAGATTCAGGCACAGATACGCAGTATTTT
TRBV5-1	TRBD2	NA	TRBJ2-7	CASSSLLAGGRYEQYF	TGCGCCAGCAGCTCGCTACTAGCGGGGGGGAGGTACGAGCAGTACTTC
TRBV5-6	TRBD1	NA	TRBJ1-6	CASSWGTGRNSPLHF	TGTGCCAGCAGCTGGGGGACAGGCCGTAATTCACCCCTCCACTTT
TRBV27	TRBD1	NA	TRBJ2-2	CASSLRQGARGELFF	TGTGCCAGCAGTTTACGGCAGGGGGCGAGGGGGGAGCTGTTTTTT
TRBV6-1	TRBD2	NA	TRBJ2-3	CASTGLAVSTDTQYF	TGTGCCAGCACCGGACTAGCGGTAAGCACAGATACGCAGTATTTT
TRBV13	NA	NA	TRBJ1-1	CASSWRGSANTEAFF	TGTGCCAGCAGCTGGAGGGGTTCGGCGAACACTGAAGCTTTCTTT
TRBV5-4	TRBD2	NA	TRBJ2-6	CASSLGGTGANVLTF	TGTGCCAGCAGTCTGGGGGGGACTGGGGCCAACGTCCTGACTTTC
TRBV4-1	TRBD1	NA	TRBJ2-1	CASSPWTGLNNEQFF	TGCGCCAGCAGCCCATGGACAGGTTTGAACAATGAGCAGTTCTTC
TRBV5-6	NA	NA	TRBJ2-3	CASSPRSGDTQYF	TGTGCCAGCAGCCCGCGTTCGGGGGATACGCAGTATTTT
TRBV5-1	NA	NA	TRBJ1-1	CASSLFTGENTEAFF	TGCGCCAGCAGCTTGTTTACAGGTGAGAACACTGAAGCTTTCTTT